Sequencing of this T cell receptor (beta chain) was carried out in a study of T-cell reconstitution after alpha-beta-depleted transplantation in children. Study-wide points: Some patients' high day-60 TCRbeta diversity was attributed to recipient cells surviving conditioning. A year post-transplant, T-cell counts and diversity derived mostly from newly produced T cells. Reportedly, roughly two months post-transplant, alpha-beta T cells arose from several hundred expanded graft clones.

The CDR3 has 14 amino acids. CDR1 DFQATT and CDR2 SNEGSKA come from the germline V gene (reference sequence). The V gene end was trimmed by 5 bases and the J gene end by 10 bases; junction bases not matched to a gene: 11. The authors prepared the TCRbeta library with unique molecular identifiers. TCRdb re-derived calls from the PCR reads in MiXCR, one entry per CDR3 protein. The data hold some 300,000 distinct CDR3 sequences, with over 9% observed a single time. About this clonotype itself: The antigen is unknown.

Sequencing was performed on PBMCs, taken before TCRalphabeta/CD19-depleted stem cell transplant. The chain recombines TRBV20-1 with TRBJ1-6; 7 bases fit TRBD1. This TCR was sampled from a boy in the first two years of life with acute myeloid leukemia, due to receive a stem cell transplant. The CDR3 nucleotides are TGCAGTGCTCCCCCTGCCAGGGGGGGGTCACCCCTCCACTTT. It encodes CSAPPARGGSPLHF.